This T cell receptor beta chain originates from a study of T cell responses to AZD1222 COVID-19 vaccine. Germline CDR1 is ENHRY and CDR2 is SYGVKD. The CDR3 is 15 amino acids. Trimming took 4 bases from V and 3 from J, leaving 13 bases between them. The table came from immunoSEQ multiplex PCR; TCRdb's copy has only in-frame clones and leaves some out. The table includes under 200,000 clones, about 90% detected once. This clone came up once. Its antigen is not known. Findings and limits, study-wide: Spike-specific TCR repertoires showed rising breadth and depth after two AZD1222 doses. As reported, nearly half of all spike-specific TCRs target variant regions that are unmutated. The sample set comprised mostly white British donors with more females, and clonal diversity was possibly underestimated.

Second doses that came at about 4 or about 12 weeks were put together. The material sequenced was peripheral blood, taken 28 days after the second AZD1222 dose. The chain employs TRBV10-3 and TRBJ1-3; D is unresolved. This clonotype was sampled from an adult who received the AZD1222 COVID-19 vaccine. Here the CDR3 reads CAISAGWASGNTIYF. The CDR3 coding sequence is TGTGCCATCAGTGCGGGTTGGGCTAGTGGAAACACCATATATTTT.